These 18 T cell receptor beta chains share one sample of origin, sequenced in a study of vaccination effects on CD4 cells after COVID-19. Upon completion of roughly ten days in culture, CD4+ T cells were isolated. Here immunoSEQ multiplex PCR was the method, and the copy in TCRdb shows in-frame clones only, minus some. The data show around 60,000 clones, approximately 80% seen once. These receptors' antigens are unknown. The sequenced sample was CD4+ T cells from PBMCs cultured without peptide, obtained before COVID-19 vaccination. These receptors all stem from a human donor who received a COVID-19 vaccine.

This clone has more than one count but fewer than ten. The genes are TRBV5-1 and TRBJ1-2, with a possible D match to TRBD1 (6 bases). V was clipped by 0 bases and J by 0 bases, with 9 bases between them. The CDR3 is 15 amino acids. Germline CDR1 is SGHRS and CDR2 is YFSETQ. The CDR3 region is CASSLDRATNYGYTF. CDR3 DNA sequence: TGCGCCAGCAGCTTGGACAGGGCCACTAACTATGGCTACACCTTC.

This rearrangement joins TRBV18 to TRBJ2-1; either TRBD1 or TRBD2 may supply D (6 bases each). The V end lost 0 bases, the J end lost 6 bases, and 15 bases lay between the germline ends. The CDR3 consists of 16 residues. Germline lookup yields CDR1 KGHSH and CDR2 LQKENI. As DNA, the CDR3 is TGTGCCAGCTCACCACCGGGGGGCGAAGGAGGCAATGAGCAGTTCTTC. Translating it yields CASSPPGGEGGNEQFF.

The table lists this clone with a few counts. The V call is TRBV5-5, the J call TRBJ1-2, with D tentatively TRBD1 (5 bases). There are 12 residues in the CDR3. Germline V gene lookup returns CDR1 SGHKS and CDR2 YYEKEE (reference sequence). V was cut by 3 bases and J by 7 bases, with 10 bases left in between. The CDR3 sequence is CASSSRVGGYTF. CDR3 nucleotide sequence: TGTGCCAGCAGCTCCAGGGTAGGTGGCTACACCTTC.

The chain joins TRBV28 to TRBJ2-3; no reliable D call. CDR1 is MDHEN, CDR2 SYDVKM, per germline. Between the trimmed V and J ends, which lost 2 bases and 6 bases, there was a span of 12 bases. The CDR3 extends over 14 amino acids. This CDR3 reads CASSLGLKGDTQYF. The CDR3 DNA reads TGTGCCAGCAGTTTAGGGCTAAAAGGGGATACGCAGTATTTT.

The CDR3 here is CASSLTTGADTQYF. The CDR3 DNA sequence: TGCGCCAGCAGCCTCACAACAGGGGCAGATACGCAGTATTTT. The chain joins TRBV5-1 to TRBJ2-3, with TRBD1 identical over 7 bases. This CDR3 spans 14 amino acids. CDR1 is SGHRS, CDR2 YFSETQ, per germline. V shed 4 bases and J 4 bases; nucleotides not matched to a gene: 6.

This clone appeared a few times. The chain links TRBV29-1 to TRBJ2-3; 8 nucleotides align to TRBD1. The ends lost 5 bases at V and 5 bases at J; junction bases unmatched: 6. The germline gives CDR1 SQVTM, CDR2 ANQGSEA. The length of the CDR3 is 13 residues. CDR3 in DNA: TGCAGCGTTCGACAGGGGTGGATAGATACGCAGTATTTT. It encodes CSVRQGWIDTQYF.

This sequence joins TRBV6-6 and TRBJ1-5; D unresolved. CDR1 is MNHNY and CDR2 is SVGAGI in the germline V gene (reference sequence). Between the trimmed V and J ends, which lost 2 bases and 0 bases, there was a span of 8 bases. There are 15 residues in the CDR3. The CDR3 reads CASSYVRSSNQPQHF. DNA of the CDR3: TGTGCCAGCAGTTACGTCAGGAGTAGCAATCAGCCCCAGCATTTT.

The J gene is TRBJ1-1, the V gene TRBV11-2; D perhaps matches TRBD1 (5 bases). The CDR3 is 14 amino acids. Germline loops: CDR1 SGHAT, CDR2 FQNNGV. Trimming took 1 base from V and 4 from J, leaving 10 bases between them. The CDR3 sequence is CASSLAGFGTEAFF. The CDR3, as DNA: TGTGCCAGCAGCTTAGCAGGGTTTGGCACTGAAGCTTTCTTT.

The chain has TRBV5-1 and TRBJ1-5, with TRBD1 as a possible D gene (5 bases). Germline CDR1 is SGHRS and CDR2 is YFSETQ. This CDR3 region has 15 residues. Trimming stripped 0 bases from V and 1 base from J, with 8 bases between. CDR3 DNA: TGCGCCAGCAGCTTGGGTGGACAAAGCAATCAGCCCCAGCATTTT. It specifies CASSLGGQSNQPQHF.

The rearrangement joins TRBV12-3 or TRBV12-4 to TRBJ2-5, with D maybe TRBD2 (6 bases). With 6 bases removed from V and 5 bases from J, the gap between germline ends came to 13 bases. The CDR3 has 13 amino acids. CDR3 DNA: TGTGCCAGCAGCTGGGACTTAGGGGAGACCCAGTACTTC. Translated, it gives CASSWDLGETQYF.

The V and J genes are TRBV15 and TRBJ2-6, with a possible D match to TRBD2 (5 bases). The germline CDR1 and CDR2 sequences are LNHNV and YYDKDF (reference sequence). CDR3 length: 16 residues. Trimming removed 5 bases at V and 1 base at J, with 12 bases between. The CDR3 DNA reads TGTGCCACCAGCGATGAAACGGGGTCTGGGGCCAACGTCCTGACTTTC. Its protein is CATSDETGSGANVLTF. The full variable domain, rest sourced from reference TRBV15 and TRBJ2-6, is DAMVIQNPRYQVTQFGKPVTLSCSQTLNHNVMYWYQQKSSQAPKLLFHYYDKDFNNEADTPDNFQSRRPNTSFCFLDIRSPGLGDTAMYLCATSDETGSGANVLTFGAGSRLTVL.

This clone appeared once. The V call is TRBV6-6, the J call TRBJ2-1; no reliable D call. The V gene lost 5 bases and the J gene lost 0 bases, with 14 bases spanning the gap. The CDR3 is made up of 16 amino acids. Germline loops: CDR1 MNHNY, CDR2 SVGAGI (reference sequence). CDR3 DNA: TGTGCCAGCAGTAACACAATCGACCCCTCCTACAATGAGCAGTTCTTC. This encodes CASSNTIDPSYNEQFF.

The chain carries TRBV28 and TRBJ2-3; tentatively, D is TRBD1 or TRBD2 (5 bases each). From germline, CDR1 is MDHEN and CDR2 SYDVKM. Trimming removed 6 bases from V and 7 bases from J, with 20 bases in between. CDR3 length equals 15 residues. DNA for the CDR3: TGTGCCAGCAGACGAACCGGGACGACGGTTCATACGCAGTATTTT. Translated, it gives CASRRTGTTVHTQYF.

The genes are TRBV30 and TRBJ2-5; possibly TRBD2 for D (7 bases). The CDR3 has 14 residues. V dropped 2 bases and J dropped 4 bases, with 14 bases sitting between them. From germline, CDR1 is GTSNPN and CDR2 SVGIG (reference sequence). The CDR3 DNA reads TGTGCCTGGAGTAGGGGAGGGGGAACAGAGACCCAGTACTTC. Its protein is CAWSRGGGTETQYF.

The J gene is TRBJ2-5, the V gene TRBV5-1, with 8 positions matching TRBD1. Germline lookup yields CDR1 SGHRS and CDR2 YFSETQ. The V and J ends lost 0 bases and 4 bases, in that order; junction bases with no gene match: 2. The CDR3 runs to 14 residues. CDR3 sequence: CASSLAGGLETQYF. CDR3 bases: TGCGCCAGCAGCTTGGCAGGGGGCCTAGAGACCCAGTACTTC.

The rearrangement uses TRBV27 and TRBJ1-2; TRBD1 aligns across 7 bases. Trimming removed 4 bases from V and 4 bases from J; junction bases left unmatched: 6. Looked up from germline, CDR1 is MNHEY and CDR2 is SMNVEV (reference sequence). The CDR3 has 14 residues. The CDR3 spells CASSSPGQLYGYTF. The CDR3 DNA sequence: TGTGCCAGCAGTTCCCCGGGACAGCTCTATGGCTACACCTTC.

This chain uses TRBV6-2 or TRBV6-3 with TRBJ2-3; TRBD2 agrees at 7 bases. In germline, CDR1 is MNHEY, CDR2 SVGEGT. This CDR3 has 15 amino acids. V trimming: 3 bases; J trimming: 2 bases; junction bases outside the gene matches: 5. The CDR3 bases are TGTGCCAGCAGTTATTGGGGGGGGAACACAGATACGCAGTATTTT. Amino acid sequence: CASSYWGGNTDTQYF.

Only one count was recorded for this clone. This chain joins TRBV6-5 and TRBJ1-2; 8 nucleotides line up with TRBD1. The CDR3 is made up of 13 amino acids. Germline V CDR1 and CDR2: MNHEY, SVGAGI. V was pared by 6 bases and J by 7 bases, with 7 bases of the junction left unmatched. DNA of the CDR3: TGTGCCAGCAGGGGAACAGGGGGACGTGGCTACACCTTC. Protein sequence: CASRGTGGRGYTF.